A single sample gave rise to the 4 T cell receptor beta chains below, sequenced in a study of quantifying T cell responses using KT2 cells. Study-level information: RNA was reverse transcribed with TCR alpha and beta constant-region primers.

An oligo carrying a UMI was ligated to the cDNA 3' end. An equimolar mix of RC1.1 and RC1.2 primed the beta chain across TRBC1 and TRBC2. MiXCR, run by TCRdb on the UMI-ligation and nested PCR reads, gives a single entry per CDR3 protein. The sample holds fewer than 50,000 distinct CDR3 sequences, 11% seen once. The sequencing input was PBMCs spiked with cells of the T cell clone KT2. These receptors came from a human donor.

The V and J genes are TRBV5-1 and TRBJ2-3, with D perhaps matching TRBD2 (5 bases). With 0 bases removed from V and 6 bases from J, the gap between germline ends came to 14 bases. Germline V gene sequence: CDR1 SGHRS, CDR2 YFSETQ. The CDR3 has 15 amino acids. CDR3 sequence (DNA): TGCGCCAGCAGCTTGGGTCGCGGGCTAAGGGATACGCAGTATTTT. It translates to CASSLGRGLRDTQYF.

This clonotype was detected a few times. This chain joins TRBV7-8 and TRBJ2-6; 11 nucleotides align to TRBD1. The germline CDR1 and CDR2 sequences are SGHVS and FQNEAQ. This CDR3 has 18 residues. Trimming removed 4 bases from V and 2 bases from J; junction bases left unmatched: 7. CDR3 nucleotide sequence: TGTGCCAGCAGCTCTCGGACAGGGGGCGCGGCTGGGGCCAACGTCCTGACTTTC. It specifies CASSSRTGGAAGANVLTF.

This clonotype has at least ten counts. The V call is TRBV2, the J call TRBJ2-7; D ambiguous. Germline-derived CDR1 and CDR2 are SNHLY and FYNNEI. This CDR3 is 15 amino acids long. V was clipped by 4 bases and J by 5 bases, with 18 bases between them. CDR3 bases: TGTGCCAGCAGTGCCCCTGGAACAGTCGGCGACGAGCAGTACTTC. Translating it yields CASSAPGTVGDEQYF.

In its sample, this clonotype was seen a few times. The chain is built from TRBV2 and TRBJ2-1, with 14 bases that match TRBD2. Germline CDR1 and CDR2: SNHLY and FYNNEI. The V and J ends lost 6 bases and 7 bases, in that order; junction bases with no gene match: 8. The CDR3 sequence is 16 residues long. DNA for the CDR3: TGTGCCAGCAGGGGGACTAGCGGGAGTAGAATTAATGAGCAGTTCTTC. Translation: CASRGTSGSRINEQFF.